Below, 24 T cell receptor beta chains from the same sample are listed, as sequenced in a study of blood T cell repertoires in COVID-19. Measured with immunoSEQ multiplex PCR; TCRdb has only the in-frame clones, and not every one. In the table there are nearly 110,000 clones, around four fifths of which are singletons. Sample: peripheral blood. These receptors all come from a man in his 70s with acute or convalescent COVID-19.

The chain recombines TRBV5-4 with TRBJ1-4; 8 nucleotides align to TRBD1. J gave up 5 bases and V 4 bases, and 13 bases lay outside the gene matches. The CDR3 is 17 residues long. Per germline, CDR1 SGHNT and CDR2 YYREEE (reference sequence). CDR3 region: CASSRGGRQGANEKLFF. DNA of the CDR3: TGTGCCAGCAGCCGAGGGGGACGCCAGGGGGCGAATGAAAAACTGTTTTTT.

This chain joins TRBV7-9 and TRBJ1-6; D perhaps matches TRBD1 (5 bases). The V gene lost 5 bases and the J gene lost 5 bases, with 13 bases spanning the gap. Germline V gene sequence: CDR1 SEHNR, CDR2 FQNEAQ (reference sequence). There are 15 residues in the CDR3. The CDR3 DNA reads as TGTGCCAGCAGCCGCGGGACGGCAAATAATTCACCCCTCCACTTT. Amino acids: CASSRGTANNSPLHF.

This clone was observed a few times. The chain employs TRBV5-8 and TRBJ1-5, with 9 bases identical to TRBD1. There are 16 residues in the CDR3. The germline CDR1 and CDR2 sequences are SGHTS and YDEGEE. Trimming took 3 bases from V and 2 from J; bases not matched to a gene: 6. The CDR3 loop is CASSSGQGGGNQPQHF. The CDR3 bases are TGTGCCAGCAGCTCGGGACAGGGAGGTGGCAATCAGCCCCAGCATTTT.

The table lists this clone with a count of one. CDR3 bases: TGTGCCAGCAGCTCTGGTCTACGTGCCGGGGAGCTGTTTTTT. Translation gives CASSSGLRAGELFF. The chain joins TRBV11-3 to TRBJ2-2; D is unclear. The CDR3 is 14 residues long. Between the trimmed V and J ends, which lost 4 bases and 6 bases, there was a span of 12 bases. CDR1 SGHNT and CDR2 YENEEA come from the germline V gene.

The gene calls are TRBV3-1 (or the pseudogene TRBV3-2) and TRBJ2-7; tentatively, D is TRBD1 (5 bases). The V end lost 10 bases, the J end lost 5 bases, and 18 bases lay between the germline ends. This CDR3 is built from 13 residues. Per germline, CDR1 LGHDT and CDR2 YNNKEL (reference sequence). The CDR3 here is CATGQGGVDEQYF. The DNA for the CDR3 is TGTGCCACCGGTCAGGGTGGAGTGGACGAGCAGTACTTC.

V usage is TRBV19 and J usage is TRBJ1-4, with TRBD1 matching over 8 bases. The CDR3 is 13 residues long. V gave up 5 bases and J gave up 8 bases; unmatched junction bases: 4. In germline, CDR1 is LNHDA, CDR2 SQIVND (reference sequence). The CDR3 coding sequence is TGTGCCAGTAGTCAGGGGGCCGGGGAAAAACTGTTTTTT. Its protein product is CASSQGAGEKLFF.

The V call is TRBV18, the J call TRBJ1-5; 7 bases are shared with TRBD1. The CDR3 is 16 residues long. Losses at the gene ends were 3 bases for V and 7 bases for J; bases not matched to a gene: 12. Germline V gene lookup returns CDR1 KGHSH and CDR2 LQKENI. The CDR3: CASSPTGRGRQQPQHF. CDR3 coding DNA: TGTGCCAGCTCACCCACCGGGAGGGGGCGACAGCAGCCCCAGCATTTT.

In nucleotides, the CDR3 is TGTGCCAGCAGCCAAGGGGCGGGGGCAGGGCGGTTCGGCTATGGCTACACCTTC. Its protein is CASSQGAGAGRFGYGYTF. This sequence joins TRBV3-1 (or the pseudogene TRBV3-2) and TRBJ1-2; possible D gene TRBD1, 6 bases. The length of the CDR3 is 18 residues. Germline V gene data show CDR1 as LGHDT and CDR2 as YNNKEL (reference sequence). The V end was cut by 1 base, the J end by 4 bases, with 22 bases between.

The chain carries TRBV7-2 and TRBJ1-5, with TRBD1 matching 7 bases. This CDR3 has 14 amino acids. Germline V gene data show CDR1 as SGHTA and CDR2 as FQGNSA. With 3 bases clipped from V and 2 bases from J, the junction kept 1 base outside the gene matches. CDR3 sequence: CASSFTGGNQPQHF. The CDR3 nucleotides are TGTGCCAGCAGCTTCACAGGGGGCAATCAGCCCCAGCATTTT.

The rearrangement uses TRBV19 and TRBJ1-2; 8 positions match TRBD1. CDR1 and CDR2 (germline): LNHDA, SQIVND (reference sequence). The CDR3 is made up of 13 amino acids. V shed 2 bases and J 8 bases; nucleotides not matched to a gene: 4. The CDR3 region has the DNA TGTGCCAGTAGTATACAGGGGGCGAGAGGCTACACCTTC. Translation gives CASSIQGARGYTF.

Here the CDR3 reads CASSLGLDYEWQYF. CDR3 coding DNA: TGTGCCAGCAGCCTCGGACTAGATTACGAGTGGCAGTACTTC. The rearrangement links TRBV7-9 to TRBJ2-7; 7 bases agree with TRBD2. CDR3 length: 14 amino acids. The V and J ends lost 5 bases and 9 bases, in that order; junction bases with no gene match: 13. The germline V gene encodes CDR1 SEHNR and CDR2 FQNEAQ (reference sequence).

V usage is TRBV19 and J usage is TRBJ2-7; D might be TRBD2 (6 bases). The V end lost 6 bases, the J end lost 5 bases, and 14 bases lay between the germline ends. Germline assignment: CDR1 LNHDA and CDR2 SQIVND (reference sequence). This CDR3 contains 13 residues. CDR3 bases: TGTGCCAGTAGCGGGAGTTTGACCGACGAGCAGTACTTC. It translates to CASSGSLTDEQYF.

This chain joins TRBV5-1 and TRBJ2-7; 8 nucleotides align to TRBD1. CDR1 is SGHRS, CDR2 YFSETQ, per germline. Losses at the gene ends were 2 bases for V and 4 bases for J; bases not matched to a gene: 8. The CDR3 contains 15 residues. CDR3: CASSFGGTGPYEQYF. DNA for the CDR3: TGCGCCAGCAGCTTCGGTGGGACAGGCCCTTACGAGCAGTACTTC.

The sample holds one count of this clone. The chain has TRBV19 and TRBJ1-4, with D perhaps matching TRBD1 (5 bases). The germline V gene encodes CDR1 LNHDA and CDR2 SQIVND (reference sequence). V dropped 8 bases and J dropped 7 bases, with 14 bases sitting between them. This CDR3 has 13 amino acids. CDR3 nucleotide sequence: TGTGCCAGTGCTCCGGGGAGGGGTGAAAAACTGTTTTTT. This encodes CASAPGRGEKLFF.

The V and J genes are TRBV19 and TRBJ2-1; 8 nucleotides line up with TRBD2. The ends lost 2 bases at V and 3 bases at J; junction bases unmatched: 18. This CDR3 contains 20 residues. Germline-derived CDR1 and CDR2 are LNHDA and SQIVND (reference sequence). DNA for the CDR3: TGTGCCAGTAGTATACGATCCCCAGCAGGTGGAGCGGGGGTCTACAATGAGCAGTTCTTC. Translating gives CASSIRSPAGGAGVYNEQFF.

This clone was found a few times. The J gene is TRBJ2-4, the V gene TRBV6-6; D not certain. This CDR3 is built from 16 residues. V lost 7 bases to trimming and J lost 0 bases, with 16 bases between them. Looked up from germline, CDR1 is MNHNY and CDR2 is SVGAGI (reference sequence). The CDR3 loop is CASTHEEFVAKNIQYF. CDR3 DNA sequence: TGTGCCAGCACCCACGAAGAGTTCGTAGCCAAAAACATTCAGTACTTC.

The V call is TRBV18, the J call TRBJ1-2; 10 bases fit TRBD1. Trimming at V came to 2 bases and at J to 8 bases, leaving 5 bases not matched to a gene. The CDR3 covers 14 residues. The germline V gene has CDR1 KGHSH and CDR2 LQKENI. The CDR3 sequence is CASSPDRGLGGYTF. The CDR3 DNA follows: TGTGCCAGCTCACCAGACAGGGGGCTAGGAGGCTACACCTTC.

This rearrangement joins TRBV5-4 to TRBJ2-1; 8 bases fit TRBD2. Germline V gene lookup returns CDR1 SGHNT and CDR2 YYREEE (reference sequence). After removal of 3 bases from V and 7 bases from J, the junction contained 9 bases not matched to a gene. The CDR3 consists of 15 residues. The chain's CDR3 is CASSSTSEVWNEQFF. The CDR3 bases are TGTGCCAGCAGCTCGACTAGCGAGGTCTGGAATGAGCAGTTCTTC. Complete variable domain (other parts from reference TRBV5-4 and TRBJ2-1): ETGVTQSPTHLIKTRGQQVTLRCSSQSGHNTVSWYQQALGQGPQFIFQYYREEENGRGNFPPRFSGLQFPNYSSELNVNALELDDSALYLCASSSTSEVWNEQFFGPGTRLTVL.

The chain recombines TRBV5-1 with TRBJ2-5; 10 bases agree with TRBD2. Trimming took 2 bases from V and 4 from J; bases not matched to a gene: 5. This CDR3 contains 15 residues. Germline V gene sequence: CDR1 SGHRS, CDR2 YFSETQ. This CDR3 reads CASSLGTSVGETQYF. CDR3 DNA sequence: TGCGCCAGCAGCTTAGGGACTAGCGTGGGAGAGACCCAGTACTTC.

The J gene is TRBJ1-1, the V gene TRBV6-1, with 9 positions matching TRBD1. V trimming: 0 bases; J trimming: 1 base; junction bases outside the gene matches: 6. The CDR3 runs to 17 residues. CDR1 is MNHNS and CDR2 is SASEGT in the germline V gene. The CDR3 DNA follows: TGTGCCAGCAGTGAAGCGCTTCTGGGACAGGGGAACACTGAAGCTTTCTTT. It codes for CASSEALLGQGNTEAFF.

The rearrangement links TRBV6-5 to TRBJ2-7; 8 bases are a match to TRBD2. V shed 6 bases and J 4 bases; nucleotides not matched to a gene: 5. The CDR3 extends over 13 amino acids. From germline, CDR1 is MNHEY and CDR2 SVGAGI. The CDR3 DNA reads TGTGCCAGCAGACGGAGCGGGGGTTACGAGCAGTACTTC. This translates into CASRRSGGYEQYF.

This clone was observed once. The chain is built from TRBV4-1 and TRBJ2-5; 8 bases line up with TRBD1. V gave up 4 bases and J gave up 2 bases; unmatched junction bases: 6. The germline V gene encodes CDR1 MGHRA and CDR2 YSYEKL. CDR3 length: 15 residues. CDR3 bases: TGCGCCAGCAGCCCCGGGGACAGGAATCAAGAGACCCAGTACTTC. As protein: CASSPGDRNQETQYF.

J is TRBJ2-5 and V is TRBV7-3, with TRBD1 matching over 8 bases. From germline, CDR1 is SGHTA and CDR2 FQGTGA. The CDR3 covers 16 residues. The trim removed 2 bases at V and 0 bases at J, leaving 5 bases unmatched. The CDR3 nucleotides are TGTGCCAGCAGCTTAGTAGGGACAGGACACCAAGAGACCCAGTACTTC. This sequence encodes CASSLVGTGHQETQYF. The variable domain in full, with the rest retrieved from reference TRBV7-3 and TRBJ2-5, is GAGVSQTPSNKVTEKGKYVELRCDPISGHTALYWYRQSLGQGPEFLIYFQGTGAADDSGLPNDRFFAVRPEGSVSTLKIQRTERGDSAVYLCASSLVGTGHQETQYFGPGTRLLVL.

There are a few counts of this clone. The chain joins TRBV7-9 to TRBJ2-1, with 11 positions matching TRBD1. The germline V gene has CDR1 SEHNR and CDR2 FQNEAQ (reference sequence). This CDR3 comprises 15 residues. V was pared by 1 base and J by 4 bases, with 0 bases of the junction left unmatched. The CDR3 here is CASSLGDRGYNEQFF. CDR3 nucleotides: TGTGCCAGCAGCTTAGGGGACAGGGGGTACAATGAGCAGTTCTTC.